Shown below are 29 T cell receptor beta chains from a single sample sequenced in a study of CD8 T cells in ankylosing spondylitis. TCRdb recomputed calls from the 5' RACE reads with MiXCR, one row per CDR3 protein. The repertoire holds about 150,000 distinct CDR3 sequences, with 44% as singletons. Specimen: synovial fluid, either unsorted or a sorted T cell fraction (not recorded which). These receptors were obtained from a male donor with ankylosing spondylitis.

This clonotype was counted a few times. The genes are TRBV21-1 and TRBJ2-1; TRBD2, the table's D call, was not compared with the DNA. TRBV21-1 is described as a pseudogene. This CDR3 contains 17 residues. CDR3 residues: CASSPQREEDSHNEQFF. CDR3 DNA: TGTGCCAGCAGCCCACAGCGGGAGGAGGATTCCCACAATGAGCAGTTCTTC.

This clonotype appeared a single time. The chain recombines TRBV4-1 with TRBJ2-1; 11 bases match TRBD2. The CDR3 runs to 18 residues. The ends lost 2 bases at V and 6 bases at J; junction bases unmatched: 12. The germline CDR1 and CDR2 sequences are MGHRA and YSYEKL. The CDR3 protein is CASSQTAVAGGPGNEQFF. Written as DNA, the CDR3 is TGCGCCAGCAGCCAAACCGCGGTAGCGGGAGGGCCAGGCAATGAGCAGTTCTTC.

The chain carries TRBV2 and TRBJ2-2; D possibly uses TRBD1 or TRBD2 (5 bases each). V was clipped by 6 bases and J by 4 bases, with 18 bases between them. This CDR3 has 16 residues. Germline V gene lookup returns CDR1 SNHLY and CDR2 FYNNEI. DNA for the CDR3: TGTGCCAGCAGCACCGGGACCTACCTGCTCACCGGGGAGCTGTTTTTT. Protein: CASSTGTYLLTGELFF.

This clonotype was counted a few times. The chain employs TRBV7-8 and TRBJ2-7; no reliable D call. Germline CDR1 SGHVS, CDR2 FQNEAQ. V lost 5 bases to trimming and J lost 3 bases, with 14 bases between them. The CDR3 extends over 14 amino acids. The CDR3 spells CASSLLSGFYEQYF. The CDR3 DNA follows: TGTGCCAGCAGCCTACTATCTGGTTTCTACGAGCAGTACTTC.

The chain's CDR3 is CASSQDPGGSPYNEQFF. Written as DNA, the CDR3 is TGCGCCAGCAGCCAAGATCCCGGGGGTTCCCCCTACAATGAGCAGTTCTTC. V usage is TRBV4-1 and J usage is TRBJ2-1; tentatively, D is TRBD2 (6 bases). This CDR3 has 17 amino acids. The germline V gene has CDR1 MGHRA and CDR2 YSYEKL. V was cut by 0 bases and J by 2 bases, with 14 bases left in between.

This clonotype was seen only a few times. This chain uses TRBV5-6 with TRBJ1-3; D remains ambiguous. V lost 2 bases and J lost 4, with 13 bases in between. Germline lookup yields CDR1 SGHDT and CDR2 YYEEEE. This CDR3 spans 15 amino acids. The CDR3 loop is CASSFGEGLGNTIYF. CDR3 DNA sequence: TGTGCCAGCAGCTTCGGGGAGGGCCTCGGAAACACCATATATTTT.

The chain carries TRBV6-4 and TRBJ2-2, with 8 bases fitting TRBD2. CDR1 and CDR2 from the germline V gene are MRHNA and SNTAGT. Trimming took 4 bases from V and 13 from J; bases not matched to a gene: 26. This CDR3 is built from 19 residues. The DNA for the CDR3 is TGTGCCAGCAGTGGCTCCAGCGGGGGTACACAGATGTCTGAGAGGGTGCTGTTTTTT. Its translation: CASSGSSGGTQMSERVLFF.

V is TRBV7-8 and J is TRBJ1-2; no definite D call. V was clipped by 6 bases and J by 6 bases, with 11 bases between them. CDR1 and CDR2 from the germline V gene are SGHVS and FQNEAQ. CDR3 length: 12 residues. CDR3 DNA: TGTGCCAGCAGTCACTTGGAGAATGGCTACACCTTC. This gives the protein CASSHLENGYTF.

This clonotype appeared a few times. The chain couples TRBV4-1 to TRBJ1-1, with TRBD1 matching over 11 bases. Trimming at V came to 3 bases and at J to 10 bases, leaving 10 bases not matched to a gene. Germline CDR1 MGHRA, CDR2 YSYEKL. This CDR3 has 15 residues. In nucleotides, the CDR3 is TGCGCCAGCAGCCATCCACCAGAGGGACAGGGGGTAGCTTTCTTT. Amino acids: CASSHPPEGQGVAFF.

Comments on this clonotype: Mismatch with germline at one junction end may stem from a read error. The chain combines TRBV28 with TRBJ2-7, with TRBD2 identical over 9 bases. The CDR3 has 14 residues. Per the germline V gene, CDR1 is MDHEN and CDR2 is SYDVKM. The CDR3 DNA sequence: TGTGCCAGCAGTTTTGGGACTAGCTCCTACGAGCAGTATTTC. It encodes CASSFGTSSYEQYF. Full variable domain (remainder filled in from reference TRBV28 and TRBJ2-7): DVKVTQSSRYLVKRTGEKVFLECVQDMDHENMFWYRQDPGLGLRLIYFSYDVKMKEKGDIPEGYSVSREKKERFSLILESASTNQTSMYLCASSFGTSSYEQYFGPGTRLTVT.

V usage is TRBV7-9 and J usage is TRBJ1-5, with D perhaps TRBD1 (6 bases). Germline assignment: CDR1 SEHNR and CDR2 FQNEAQ (reference sequence). The CDR3 consists of 12 residues. V was clipped by 2 bases and J by 12 bases, with 11 bases between them. The CDR3 DNA follows: TGTGCCAGCAGCTTACGGGCAGGGGACCAGCATTTT. Amino acids: CASSLRAGDQHF.

The chain uses TRBV5-1 and TRBJ2-7, with 8 bases fitting TRBD1. The CDR3 extends over 13 amino acids. Germline CDR1 SGHRS, CDR2 YFSETQ. With V trimmed by 4 bases and J by 5 bases, 5 bases remained unmatched. CDR3 protein: CASSRQGNHEQYF. DNA for the CDR3: TGCGCCAGCAGCCGACAGGGGAACCACGAGCAGTACTTC.

The V call is TRBV4-1, the J call TRBJ2-7; 9 bases match TRBD2. Germline CDR1 MGHRA, CDR2 YSYEKL. CDR3 length equals 18 residues. J lost 3 bases, V lost 4 bases, and 16 bases had no gene match. For the CDR3, the DNA is TGCGCCAGCAGCCGAGCGCTAGCGGGATTGGCCTACTACTACGAGCAGTACTTC. Its protein is CASSRALAGLAYYYEQYF.

There are a few counts of this clonotype. This chain joins TRBV11-2 and TRBJ2-1, with TRBD2 matching over 11 bases. Germline CDR1 and CDR2: SGHAT and FQNNGV. The junction had 3 bases not matched to a gene; V was cut back by 0 bases and J by 8 bases. CDR3 size: 15 residues. The CDR3 region is CASSLELAGVYEQFF. The CDR3 DNA reads TGTGCCAGCAGCTTAGAACTAGCGGGGGTGTATGAGCAGTTCTTC.

V gene TRBV18 combines with J gene TRBJ2-5; D might be TRBD1 (6 bases). Between the trimmed V and J ends, which lost 1 base and 2 bases, there was a span of 8 bases. The CDR3 runs 14 residues. Germline CDR1 and CDR2: KGHSH and LQKENI. CDR3 residues: CASSPRTEQETQYF. CDR3 bases: TGTGCCAGCTCACCACGGACAGAACAAGAGACCCAGTACTTC.

This CDR3 is CASSTSPYSGNTIYF. The CDR3 DNA reads TGCGCCAGCAGCACCTCCCCATACTCTGGAAACACCATATATTTT. The rearrangement joins TRBV5-1 to TRBJ1-3; D not certain. Germline lookup yields CDR1 SGHRS and CDR2 YFSETQ. Trimming removed 4 bases at V and 0 bases at J, with 11 bases between. This CDR3 comprises 15 residues.

This clonotype appeared a few times. J is TRBJ1-2 and V is TRBV18; 7 bases are shared with TRBD1. Germline V gene lookup returns CDR1 KGHSH and CDR2 LQKENI. This CDR3 is built from 14 residues. V gave up 4 bases and J gave up 5 bases; unmatched junction bases: 7. The CDR3 is CASSRRTGGYGYTF. CDR3 nucleotides: TGTGCCAGCTCACGTAGGACAGGTGGATATGGCTACACCTTC.

This clonotype turned up a few times. The chain uses TRBV29-1 and TRBJ2-1; D ambiguous. The germline V and J ends were trimmed by 7 bases and 4 bases, with 14 bases remaining between them. The CDR3 has 13 residues. From germline, CDR1 is SQVTM and CDR2 ANQGSEA. In nucleotides, the CDR3 is TGCAGCGCCACAGAGTTTTCGTACAATGAGCAGTTCTTC. Translating it yields CSATEFSYNEQFF.

The chain uses TRBV10-3 and TRBJ2-4; D unclear. Germline values: CDR1 ENHRY, CDR2 SYGVKD. V lost 3 bases to trimming and J lost 0 bases, with 9 bases between them. CDR3 length: 15 residues. The CDR3 DNA is TGTGCCATCAGTGAAGAGCGACTAGCCAAAAACATTCAGTACTTC. Protein product: CAISEERLAKNIQYF.

V gene TRBV20-1 combines with J gene TRBJ1-2, with unresolved D. Trimming took 0 bases from V and 3 from J, leaving 5 bases between them. Germline loops: CDR1 DFQATT, CDR2 SNEGSKA (reference sequence). This CDR3 comprises 12 residues. The CDR3 sequence is CSARDLDYGYTF. The CDR3 DNA is TGCAGTGCTAGAGACCTGGACTATGGCTACACCTTC.

This clonotype has only a few counts. This chain connects TRBV11-2 to TRBJ1-6; 9 bases agree with TRBD1. This CDR3 has 15 amino acids. V shed 0 bases, J shed 14 bases, and the junction held 8 bases outside the gene matches. The germline CDR1 and CDR2 sequences are SGHAT and FQNNGV. Here the CDR3 DNA reads TGTGCCAGCAGCTTAGACGGGACAGGGTATGGGACCCTCCACTTT. Translating it yields CASSLDGTGYGTLHF.

Written as DNA, the CDR3 is TGTGCCAGCAGTTTTTTTTTGGGGCCTAGCGGGGGTGTCAATTGGGAGCAGTTCTTC. Amino acids: CASSFFLGPSGGVNWEQFF. The chain recombines TRBV28 with TRBJ2-1; 10 bases align to TRBD2. The CDR3 consists of 19 residues. J lost 10 bases, V lost 3 bases, and 21 bases had no gene match. Germline assignment: CDR1 MDHEN and CDR2 SYDVKM. The complete variable domain, with remaining parts taken from reference TRBV28 and TRBJ2-1, reads DVKVTQSSRYLVKRTGEKVFLECVQDMDHENMFWYRQDPGLGLRLIYFSYDVKMKEKGDIPEGYSVSREKKERFSLILESASTNQTSMYLCASSFFLGPSGGVNWEQFFGPGTRLTVL.

The V call is TRBV12-3 or TRBV12-4, the J call TRBJ1-2; 9 bases map to TRBD1. Losses at the gene ends were 6 bases for V and 6 bases for J; bases not matched to a gene: 20. The CDR3 loop spans 18 amino acids. CDR3 protein: CASSTHRGLEFLAHGYTF. The CDR3 region has the DNA TGTGCCAGCAGCACTCACAGGGGGCTCGAGTTTTTGGCCCATGGCTACACCTTC.

This clonotype has at least ten counts. This chain connects TRBV11-1 to TRBJ2-7, with 10 bases matching TRBD1. This CDR3 spans 15 amino acids. The V gene's germline CDR1 is SGHAT and CDR2 FQDESV (reference sequence). The V segment lost 2 bases and the J segment 2 bases; nucleotides outside the gene matches: 3. The CDR3 loop is CASSLPGQGPYEQYF. Written as DNA, the CDR3 is TGTGCCAGCAGCTTACCGGGACAGGGGCCCTACGAGCAGTACTTC.

The chain joins TRBV2 to TRBJ1-2, with 7 positions matching TRBD1. Germline CDR1 and CDR2: SNHLY and FYNNEI. The CDR3 is made up of 13 amino acids. V was pared by 5 bases and J by 2 bases, with 2 bases of the junction left unmatched. CDR3 sequence reads: CASSSGQNYGYTF. The CDR3 DNA sequence: TGTGCCAGCAGTTCGGGACAGAACTATGGCTACACCTTC. Together with reference TRBV2 and TRBJ1-2, the CDR3 gives the full variable domain: EPEVTQTPSHQVTQMGQEVILRCVPISNHLYFYWYRQILGQKVEFLVSFYNNEISEKSEIFDDQFSVERPDGSNFTLKIRSTKLEDSAMYFCASSSGQNYGYTFGSGTRLTVV.

The J gene is TRBJ1-1, the V gene TRBV27, with D perhaps matching TRBD1 (5 bases). CDR1 and CDR2 (germline): MNHEY, SMNVEV (reference sequence). The CDR3 has 13 amino acids. V lost 7 bases, J lost 10 bases, and 19 bases lay in between. The CDR3 DNA reads as TGTGCCAGCAAAATTACGGTAGGGACTCGAGCTTTCTTT. Protein sequence: CASKITVGTRAFF.

This clonotype showed up just a few times. The V call is TRBV6-1, the J call TRBJ1-1, with D unresolved. Germline values: CDR1 MNHNS, CDR2 SASEGT. There are 14 residues in the CDR3. V shed 3 bases and J shed 6 bases, with 14 bases lying between them. CDR3 DNA: TGTGCCAGCAGTGACCCCCCATCGGTCCCTGAAGCTTTCTTT. Translating it yields CASSDPPSVPEAFF.

This clonotype occurred a few times. V and J are TRBV20-1 and TRBJ2-7; a possible D gene is TRBD2 (6 bases). Germline V gene sequence: CDR1 DFQATT, CDR2 SNEGSKA (reference sequence). The CDR3 contains 15 residues. V was pared by 3 bases and J by 4 bases, with 19 bases between. This chain's CDR3 is CSARKRGTPFYEQYF. DNA for the CDR3: TGCAGTGCTAGGAAGCGCGGGACGCCCTTTTACGAGCAGTACTTC.

The chain links TRBV20-1 to TRBJ1-1, with D hard to call. Germline V gene sequence: CDR1 DFQATT, CDR2 SNEGSKA (reference sequence). The CDR3 runs to 10 residues. The V and J ends lost 0 bases and 10 bases respectively, with 6 bases between them. The DNA of the CDR3 is TGCAGTGCTAGAGATCTCGGAGCTTTCTTT. Protein product: CSARDLGAFF.